This TCR beta chain was captured in a study of memory CD4+ T cells and cytomegalovirus serostatus. General study points: CD4+ memory repertoires contained about two fifths of the 164 reported CMV TCRbeta sequences. Median bootstrapped AUC for CMV status was approximately 0.95 originally, around 0.91 US-trained.

To note about this clone: Its antigen is not identified.

Single viable CD3+CD4+CD8-CD45RO+ cells were sorted as the memory CD4+ T cells. Clones were read by immunoSEQ multiplex PCR, and TCRdb kept only the in-frame ones, dropping some. Seen here are approximately 60,000 clones, 80% to 90% observed once, and the top ten hold 0.8% to 1.2%. Trimming cost V 3 bases and J 0 bases; bases outside gene matches: 14. Germline V gene data show CDR1 as GTSNPN and CDR2 as SVGIG (reference sequence). The CDR3 extends over 18 amino acids. The chain joins TRBV30 to TRBJ2-3; 8 nucleotides match TRBD1. The receptor comes from an adult in good health and CMV-seronegative. Sequencing input: memory CD4+ T cells from blood. In nucleotides, the CDR3 is TGTGCCTGGAGCCGGACAGGGAGATTTAGTGGAAGCACAGATACGCAGTATTTT. Its protein is CAWSRTGRFSGSTDTQYF.